The present T cell receptor (beta chain) was sequenced within a study of blood T cells in healthy people across ages. About the research overall: The template switching approach captured approximately one barcoded beta molecule for every two T cells.

This clonotype has only a few counts. What it binds is unknown. Study findings and constraints: It was not possible, with unsorted PBMCs, to conclusively compare naive and antigen-experienced cells.

A second about 7 to 12 cycle PCR used barcoded and J-beta primers. From the 5' RACE reads, TCRdb called clonotypes with MiXCR, one entry per CDR3 protein. The data hold under 850,000 distinct CDR3 sequences, with roughly 34% observed a single time. In each sample, at least 7 million PBMCs were isolated. V dropped 4 bases and J dropped 6; count of bases not matched to a gene: 9. The CDR3 runs to 14 residues. CDR1 and CDR2 (germline): LGHDT, YNNKEL (reference sequence). The V and J genes are TRBV3-1 and TRBJ2-7; 7 nucleotides agree with TRBD1. Sequencing was done on a sample of blood. The clonotype originates from a man younger than 35 in good health. CDR3 nucleotides: TGTGCCAGCAGCCTGGGGACAGACGACCCCGAGCAGTACTTC. Protein sequence: CASSLGTDDPEQYF.